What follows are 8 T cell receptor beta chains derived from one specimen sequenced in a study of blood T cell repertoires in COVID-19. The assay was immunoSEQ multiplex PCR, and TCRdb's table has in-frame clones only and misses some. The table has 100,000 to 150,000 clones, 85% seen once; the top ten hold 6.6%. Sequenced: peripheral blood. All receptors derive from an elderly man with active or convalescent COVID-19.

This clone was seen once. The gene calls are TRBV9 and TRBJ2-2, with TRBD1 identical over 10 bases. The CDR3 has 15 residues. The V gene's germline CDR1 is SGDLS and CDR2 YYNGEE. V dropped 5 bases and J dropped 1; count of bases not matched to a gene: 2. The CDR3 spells CASRGQGMNTGELFF. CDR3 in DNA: TGTGCCAGCAGGGGACAGGGGATGAACACCGGGGAGCTGTTTTTT.

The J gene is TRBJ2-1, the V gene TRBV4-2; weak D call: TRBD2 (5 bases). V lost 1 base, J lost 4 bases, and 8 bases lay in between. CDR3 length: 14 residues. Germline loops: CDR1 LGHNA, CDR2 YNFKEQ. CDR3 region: CASSQGLAYNEQFF. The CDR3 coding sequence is TGTGCCAGCAGCCAAGGGCTAGCATACAATGAGCAGTTCTTC.

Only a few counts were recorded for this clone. The CDR3 sequence is CASSPTWAGRTGADTQYF. The CDR3, as DNA: TGTGCCAGCAGCCCCACCTGGGCGGGAAGGACGGGCGCAGATACGCAGTATTTT. V usage is TRBV7-9 and J usage is TRBJ2-3, with D perhaps matching TRBD2 (6 bases). Germline CDR1 is SEHNR and CDR2 is FQNEAQ (reference sequence). This CDR3 has 18 residues. Trimming cost V 5 bases and J 4 bases, with 25 bases left between them.

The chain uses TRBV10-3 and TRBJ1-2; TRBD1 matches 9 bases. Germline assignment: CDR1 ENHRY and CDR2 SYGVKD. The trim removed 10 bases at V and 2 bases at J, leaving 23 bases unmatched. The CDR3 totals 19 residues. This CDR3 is CATRPSRAISDRGNYGYTF. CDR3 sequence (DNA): TGTGCCACCCGACCTTCACGGGCTATTTCTGACAGGGGGAACTATGGCTACACCTTC.

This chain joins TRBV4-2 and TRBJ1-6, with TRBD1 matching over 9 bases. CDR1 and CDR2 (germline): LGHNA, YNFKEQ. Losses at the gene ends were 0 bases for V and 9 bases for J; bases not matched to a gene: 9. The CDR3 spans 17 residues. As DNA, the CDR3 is TGTGCCAGCAGCCAAGAGATCAGGGACAGGGTCGGTTCACCCCTCCACTTT. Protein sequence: CASSQEIRDRVGSPLHF.

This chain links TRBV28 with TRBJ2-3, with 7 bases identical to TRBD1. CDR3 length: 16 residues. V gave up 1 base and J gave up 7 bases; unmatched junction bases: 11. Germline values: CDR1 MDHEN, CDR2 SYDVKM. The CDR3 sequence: CASSLFSGGTIHTQYF. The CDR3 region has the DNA TGTGCCAGCAGTTTATTCTCAGGGGGAACCATTCATACGCAGTATTTT.

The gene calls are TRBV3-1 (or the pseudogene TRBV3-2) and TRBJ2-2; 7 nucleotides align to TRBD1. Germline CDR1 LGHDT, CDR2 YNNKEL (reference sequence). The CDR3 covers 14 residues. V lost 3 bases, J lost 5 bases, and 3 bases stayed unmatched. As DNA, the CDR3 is TGTGCCAGCAGCCAGACAGGGCAAACCGGGGAGCTGTTTTTT. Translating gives CASSQTGQTGELFF.

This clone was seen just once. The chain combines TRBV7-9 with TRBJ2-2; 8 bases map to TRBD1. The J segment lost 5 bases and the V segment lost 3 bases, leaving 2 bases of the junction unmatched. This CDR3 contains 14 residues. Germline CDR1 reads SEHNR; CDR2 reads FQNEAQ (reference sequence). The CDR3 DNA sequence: TGTGCCAGCAGCTTGGACAGGGCTACCGGGGAGCTGTTTTTT. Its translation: CASSLDRATGELFF.